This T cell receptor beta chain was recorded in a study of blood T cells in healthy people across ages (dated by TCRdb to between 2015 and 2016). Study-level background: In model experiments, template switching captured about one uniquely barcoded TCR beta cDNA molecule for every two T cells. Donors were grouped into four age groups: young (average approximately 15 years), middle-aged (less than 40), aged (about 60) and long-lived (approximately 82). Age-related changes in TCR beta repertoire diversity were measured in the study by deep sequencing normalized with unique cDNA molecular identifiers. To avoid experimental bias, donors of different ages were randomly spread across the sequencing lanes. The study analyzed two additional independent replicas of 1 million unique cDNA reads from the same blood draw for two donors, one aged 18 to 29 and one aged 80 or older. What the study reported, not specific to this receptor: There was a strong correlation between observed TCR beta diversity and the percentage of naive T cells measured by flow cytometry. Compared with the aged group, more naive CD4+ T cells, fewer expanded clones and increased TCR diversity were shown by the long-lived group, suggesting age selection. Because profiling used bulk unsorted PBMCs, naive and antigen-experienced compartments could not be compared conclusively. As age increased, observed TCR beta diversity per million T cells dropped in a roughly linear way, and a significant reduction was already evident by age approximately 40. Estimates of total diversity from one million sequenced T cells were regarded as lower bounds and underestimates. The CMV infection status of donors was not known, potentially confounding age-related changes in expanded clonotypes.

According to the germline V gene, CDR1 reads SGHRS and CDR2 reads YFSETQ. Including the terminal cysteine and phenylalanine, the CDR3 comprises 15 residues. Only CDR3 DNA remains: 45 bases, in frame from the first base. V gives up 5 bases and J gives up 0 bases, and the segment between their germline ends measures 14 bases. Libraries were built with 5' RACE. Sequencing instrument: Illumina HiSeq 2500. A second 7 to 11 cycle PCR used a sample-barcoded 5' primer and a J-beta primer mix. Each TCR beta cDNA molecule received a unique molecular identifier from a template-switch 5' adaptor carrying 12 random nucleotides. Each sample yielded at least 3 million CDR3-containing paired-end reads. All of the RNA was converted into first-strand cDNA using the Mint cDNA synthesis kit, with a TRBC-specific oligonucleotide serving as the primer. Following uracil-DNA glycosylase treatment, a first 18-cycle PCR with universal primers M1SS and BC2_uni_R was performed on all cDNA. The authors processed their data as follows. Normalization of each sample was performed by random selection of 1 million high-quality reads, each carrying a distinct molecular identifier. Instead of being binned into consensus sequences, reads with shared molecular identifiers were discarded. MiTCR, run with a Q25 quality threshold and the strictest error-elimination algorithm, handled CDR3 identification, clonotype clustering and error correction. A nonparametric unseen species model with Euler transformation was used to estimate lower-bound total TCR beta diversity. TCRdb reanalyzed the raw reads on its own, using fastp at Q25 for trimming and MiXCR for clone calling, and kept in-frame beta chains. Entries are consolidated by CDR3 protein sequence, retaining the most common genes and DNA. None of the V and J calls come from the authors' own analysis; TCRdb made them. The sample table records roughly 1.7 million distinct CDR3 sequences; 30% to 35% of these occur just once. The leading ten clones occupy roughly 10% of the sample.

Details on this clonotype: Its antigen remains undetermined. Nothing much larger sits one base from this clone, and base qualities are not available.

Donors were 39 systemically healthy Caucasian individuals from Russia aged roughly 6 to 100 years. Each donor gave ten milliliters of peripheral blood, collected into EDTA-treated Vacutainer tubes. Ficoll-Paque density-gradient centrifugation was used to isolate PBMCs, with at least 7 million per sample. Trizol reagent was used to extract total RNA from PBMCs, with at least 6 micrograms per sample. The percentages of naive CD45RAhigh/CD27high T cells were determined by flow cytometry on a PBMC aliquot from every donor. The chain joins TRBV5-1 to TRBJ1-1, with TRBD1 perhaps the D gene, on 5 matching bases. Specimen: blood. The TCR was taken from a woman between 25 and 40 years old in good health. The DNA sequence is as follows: TGCGCCAGCAGAAGAGGGGAGGGGATGAACACTGAAGCTTTCTTT. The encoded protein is CASRRGEGMNTEAFF.